The subject of this entry is one TCR beta chain. The junction does not match germline at one end; this may be a read error. The sample belongs to a study of blood T cell repertoires in COVID-19. Study overall: Whether acute or convalescent, the COVID-19 samples came from the United States, Italy and Spain. Nucleic acid was either cDNA or gDNA, and it came from T cells, B-cell-depleted T cells, or PBMCs.

Original analysis: Amplified reference gene primers provided the basis for estimating nucleated cell counts. Using immunoSEQ multiplex PCR, the repertoire was profiled, and TCRdb retains in-frame clones only, with some absent. The V and J calls and the clone size are those of that table, but D and trimming were determined from the DNA. The table includes about 74,000 clones, about 91% detected once. Sequences were obtained from peripheral blood. The source is a woman of 80 years or more with active or convalescent COVID-19.

The CDR3 coding sequence is TGCAGTGCAGGGACTCCCCTCCTCTTC. Translated, it gives CSAGTPLLF. V usage is TRBV20-1 and J usage is TRBJ2-1, with a possible D match to TRBD2 (6 bases). CDR3 length equals 9 residues. CDR1 and CDR2 from the germline V gene are DFQATT and SNEGSKA (reference sequence).